This entry lists 6 T cell receptor beta chains sequenced from one sample in a study of T cell clonotyping in hematopoietic cell transplantation. The assay was immunoSEQ multiplex PCR, and TCRdb's table has in-frame clones only and misses some. The sample lists around 4,000 clones; approximately 94% were seen once. Sample: peripheral blood mononuclear cells, taken 30 days after allogeneic stem cell transplant. The receptors originated from a male patient aged 70-79 years who had an allogeneic stem cell transplant from an unrelated donor, so T cells may come from the graft donor. Some clones in this sample may be carry-over from other donors' samples.

This sequence joins TRBV29-1 and TRBJ2-1; D is undetermined. This CDR3 spans 11 amino acids. Germline CDR1 reads SQVTM; CDR2 reads ANQGSEA. The V end lost 1 base, the J end lost 4 bases, and 2 bases lay between the germline ends. This chain's CDR3 is CSVEVYNEQFF. CDR3 sequence (DNA): TGCAGCGTTGAAGTTTACAATGAGCAGTTCTTC.

CDR3 sequence (DNA): TGTGCCAGCAGCCAAGACCGGAGCTCCTACGAGCAGTACTTC. Protein: CASSQDRSSYEQYF. The rearrangement uses TRBV4-2 and TRBJ2-7; unclear D gene. V lost 0 bases and J 0 bases, leaving 6 bases between the germline ends. CDR3 length equals 14 residues. Germline loops: CDR1 LGHNA, CDR2 YNFKEQ.

V usage is TRBV10-2 and J usage is TRBJ1-1; perhaps TRBD1 as D (5 bases). CDR1 and CDR2 (germline): WSHSY, SAAADI. The CDR3 is 13 residues long. Trimming removed 6 bases from V and 1 base from J, with 9 bases in between. CDR3 bases: TGCGCCAGCAGGGACATAGAGAACACTGAAGCTTTCTTT. The encoded protein is CASRDIENTEAFF.

V usage is TRBV30 and J usage is TRBJ2-3; D uncertain. Germline loops: CDR1 GTSNPN, CDR2 SVGIG (reference sequence). CDR3 size: 13 residues. Trimming removed 4 bases from V and 0 bases from J, with 8 bases in between. Here the CDR3 DNA reads TGTGCCTGGAACCCGACTAGCACAGATACGCAGTATTTT. This translates into CAWNPTSTDTQYF. The entire variable domain, with the rest obtained from reference TRBV30 and TRBJ2-3, is as follows: SQTIHQWPATLVQPVGSPLSLECTVEGTSNPNLYWYRQAAGRGLQLLFYSVGIGQISSEVPQNLSASRPQDRQFILSSKKLLLSDSGFYLCAWNPTSTDTQYFGPGTRLTVL.

This clone was seen more than once but under ten times. V gene TRBV5-1 combines with J gene TRBJ2-3, with D unresolved. The CDR3 extends over 14 amino acids. V lost 6 bases and J 2 bases, leaving 13 bases between the germline ends. Germline V gene data show CDR1 as SGHRS and CDR2 as YFSETQ. The CDR3 nucleotides read TGCGCCAGCATGAGAGGTGGGTCCACAGATACGCAGTATTTT. Encoded protein: CASMRGGSTDTQYF.

This clone was counted a single time. The chain uses TRBV2 and TRBJ1-5; 7 bases line up with TRBD1. The CDR3 is 22 residues long. Per the germline V gene, CDR1 is SNHLY and CDR2 is FYNNEI. The V and J ends lost 4 bases and 2 bases, in that order; junction bases with no gene match: 26. CDR3 sequence reads: CASSVRSGTVFRSGIRNQPQHF. The CDR3 nucleotides read TGTGCCAGCAGTGTACGATCCGGGACAGTATTTCGCTCGGGGATCCGCAATCAGCCCCAGCATTTT.